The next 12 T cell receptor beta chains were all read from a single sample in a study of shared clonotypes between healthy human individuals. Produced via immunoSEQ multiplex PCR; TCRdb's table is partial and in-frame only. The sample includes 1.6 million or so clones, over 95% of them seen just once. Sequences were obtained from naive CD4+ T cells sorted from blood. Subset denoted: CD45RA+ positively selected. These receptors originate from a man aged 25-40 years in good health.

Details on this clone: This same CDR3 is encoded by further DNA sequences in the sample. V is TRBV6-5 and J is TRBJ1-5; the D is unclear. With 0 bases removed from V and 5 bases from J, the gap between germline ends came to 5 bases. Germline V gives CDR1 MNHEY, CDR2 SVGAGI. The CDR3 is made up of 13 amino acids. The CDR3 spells CASSYSADQPQHF. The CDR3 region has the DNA TGTGCCAGCAGTTACTCAGCAGATCAGCCCCAGCATTTT.

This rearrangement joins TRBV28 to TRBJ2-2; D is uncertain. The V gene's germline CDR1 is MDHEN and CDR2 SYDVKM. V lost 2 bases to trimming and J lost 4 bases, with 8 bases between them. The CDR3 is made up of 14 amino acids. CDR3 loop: CASSLRLPTGELFF. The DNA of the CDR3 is TGTGCCAGCAGTTTAAGACTGCCCACCGGGGAGCTGTTTTTT.

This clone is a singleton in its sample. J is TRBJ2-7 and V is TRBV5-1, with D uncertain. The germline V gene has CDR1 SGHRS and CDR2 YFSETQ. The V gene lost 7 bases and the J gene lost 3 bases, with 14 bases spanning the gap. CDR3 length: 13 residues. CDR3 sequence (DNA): TGCGCCAGCTCGCACAGCCTAGACTACGAGCAGTACTTC. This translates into CASSHSLDYEQYF.

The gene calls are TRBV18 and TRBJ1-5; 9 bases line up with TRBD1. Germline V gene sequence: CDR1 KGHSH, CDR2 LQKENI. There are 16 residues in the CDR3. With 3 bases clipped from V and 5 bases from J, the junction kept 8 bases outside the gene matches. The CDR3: CASSPQDRGLDQPQHF. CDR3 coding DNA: TGTGCCAGCTCACCGCAGGACAGGGGACTGGATCAGCCCCAGCATTTT.

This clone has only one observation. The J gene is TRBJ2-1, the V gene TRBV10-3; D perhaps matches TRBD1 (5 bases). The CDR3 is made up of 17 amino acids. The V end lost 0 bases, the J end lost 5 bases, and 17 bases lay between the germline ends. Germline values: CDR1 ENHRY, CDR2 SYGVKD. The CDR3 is CAISESPPAGRDNEQFF. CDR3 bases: TGTGCCATCAGTGAGTCACCACCAGCCGGCAGGGACAATGAGCAGTTCTTC.

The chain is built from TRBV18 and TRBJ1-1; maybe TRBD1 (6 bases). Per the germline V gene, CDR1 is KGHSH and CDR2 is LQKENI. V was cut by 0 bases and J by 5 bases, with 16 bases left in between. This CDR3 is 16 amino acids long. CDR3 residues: CASSPPQGRWGTEAFF. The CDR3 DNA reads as TGTGCCAGCTCACCACCCCAGGGGCGGTGGGGGACTGAAGCTTTCTTT.

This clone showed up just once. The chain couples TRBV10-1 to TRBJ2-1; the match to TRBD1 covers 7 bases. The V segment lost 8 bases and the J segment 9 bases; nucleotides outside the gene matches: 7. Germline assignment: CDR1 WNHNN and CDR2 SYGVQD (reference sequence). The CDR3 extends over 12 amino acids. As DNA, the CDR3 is TGCGCCAGCCAGGGGGACACGAGTGAGCAGTTCTTC. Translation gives CASQGDTSEQFF.

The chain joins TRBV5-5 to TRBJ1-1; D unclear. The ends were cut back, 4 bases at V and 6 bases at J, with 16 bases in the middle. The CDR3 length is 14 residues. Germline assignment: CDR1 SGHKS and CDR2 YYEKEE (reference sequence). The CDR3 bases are TGTGCCAGCAGCCCCCCCATCAGTTACGCTGAAGCTTTCTTT. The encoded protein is CASSPPISYAEAFF.

The CDR3 is CASSDGRRVDTGELFF. CDR3 sequence (DNA): TGCGCCAGCAGCGACGGACGGAGGGTTGACACCGGGGAGCTGTTTTTT. This chain uses TRBV10-1 with TRBJ2-2; possible D gene TRBD2, 6 bases. Trimming stripped 6 bases from V and 3 bases from J, with 17 bases between. CDR3 length: 16 amino acids. CDR1 and CDR2 (germline): WNHNN, SYGVQD (reference sequence).

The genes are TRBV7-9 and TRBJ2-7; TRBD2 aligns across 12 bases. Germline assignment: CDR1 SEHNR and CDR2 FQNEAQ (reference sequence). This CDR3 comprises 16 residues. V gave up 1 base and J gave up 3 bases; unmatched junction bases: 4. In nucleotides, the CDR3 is TGTGCCAGCAGCTTAGGGACTAGCGGGGAGGGCTACGAGCAGTACTTC. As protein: CASSLGTSGEGYEQYF. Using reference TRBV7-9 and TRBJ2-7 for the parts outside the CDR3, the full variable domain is DTGVSQNPRHKITKRGQNVTFRCDPISEHNRLYWYRQTLGQGPEFLTYFQNEAQLEKSRLLSDRFSAERPKGSFSTLEIQRTEQGDSAMYLCASSLGTSGEGYEQYFGPGTRLTVT.

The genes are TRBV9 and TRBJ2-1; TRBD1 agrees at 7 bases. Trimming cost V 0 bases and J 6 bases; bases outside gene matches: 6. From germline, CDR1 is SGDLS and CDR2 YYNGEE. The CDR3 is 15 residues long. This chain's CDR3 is CASSVATGAVNEQFF. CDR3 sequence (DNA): TGTGCCAGCAGCGTAGCTACAGGGGCGGTCAATGAGCAGTTCTTC.

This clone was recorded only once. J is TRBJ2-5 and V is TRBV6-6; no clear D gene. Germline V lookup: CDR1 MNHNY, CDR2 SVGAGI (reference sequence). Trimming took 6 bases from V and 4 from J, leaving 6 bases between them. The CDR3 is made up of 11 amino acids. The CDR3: CASRQLETQYF. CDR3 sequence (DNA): TGTGCCAGCAGGCAGTTAGAGACCCAGTACTTC.